This T cell receptor beta chain came from a study of CD8 T cells in Susac syndrome (dated by TCRdb to between 2018 and 2021). Context from the whole study: Whether CD8+ T cell activation and differentiation in Susac syndrome was antigen driven was tested using repertoire sequencing. Clonality of the CD8+ T cell repertoire was compared between roughly 13 healthy donors, about 14 Susac syndrome patients and around 16 multiple sclerosis patients.

Peripheral blood CD8+ and CD4+ T cells from healthy donors, Susac syndrome patients and multiple sclerosis patients were profiled using high-throughput TCR beta sequencing. Treatment-naive patients with stable or active relapsing-remitting disease fulfilling revised McDonald criteria were used as multiple sclerosis controls. CD8+ TEMRA cells were enriched by FACS, while bulk CD8+ and CD4+ T cells were purified by magnetic negative isolation. Blood was collected in EDTA tubes and processed within 24 hours, with PBMCs isolated through density gradient centrifugation. PBMCs intended for TCR sequencing were cryopreserved in liquid nitrogen and were subsequently thawed in a 37 degrees C water bath. Purity of sorted or isolated CD4+, CD8+ and CD8+ TEMRA cells was at least 90%. Results the study describes overall, beyond this receptor: The number of individuals in the TCR sequencing and HLA analysis was acknowledged as relatively small.

From the germline V gene, CDR1 is MNHEY and CDR2 is SVGAGI. V trim: 3 bases; J trim: 4 bases; unmatched bases: 6. There are 15 amino acids in the CDR3, from cysteine to phenylalanine inclusive. Only CDR3 DNA remains: 45 bases, in frame from the first base. Details on this clonotype: The antigen this receptor binds is unknown. The sample holds no much larger clone one base away, and base qualities are not on file.

RNA was extracted with the RNeasy kit and roughly 0.45 to 1 ug was reverse transcribed using random hexamers. The immunoSEQ multiplex PCR assay, which covers 54 Vbeta and 13 Jbeta segments, was used to amplify TCR beta CDR3 regions. PCR amplification bias was corrected by using a synthetic template baseline for primer optimization and computational correction. In the paper's pipeline: Reads were assigned to V, D and J genes according to IMGT and analyzed in immunoSEQ Analyzer, with only productive sequences retained. Clonality was computed as one minus Shannon entropy normalized by log2 of the number of productive unique sequences. For each patient and control, public and private clones were evaluated within the 100 most prevalent clones. Clones were defined as Susac-specific if absent from the healthy and MS cohorts, from more than 900 published viral clones and from other ImmuneACCESS disease sequences. TCRdb handled the public reads itself, with Q25 trimming in fastp and clone calling in MiXCR, and kept productive beta chains. Each CDR3 protein appears once, grouped with its most common genes and DNA. The V and J calls reflect TCRdb's pipeline rather than the authors' work. The sample has roughly 150,000 distinct CDR3 sequences on record, about 94% of them singletons. The leading ten clones occupy about 0.21% of the sample.

The sample was CD8+ T cells from PBMCs. The TCR was taken from a human donor with multiple sclerosis. The V gene is TRBV6-5 and the J gene is TRBJ2-5; 9 bases in between match TRBD1. The DNA is as follows: TGTGCCAGCAGTTATACAGGGGGCCAGAGAGAGACCCAGTACTTC. Its translation is CASSYTGGQRETQYF.